This TCR beta chain stems from a study of response to subunit inactivated influenza vaccine. General study findings and limits: Authors suggested that a seasonal influenza vaccination recruits few new T cells each time.

About this clonotype: Its antigen is unidentified.

The CDR3 is made up of 19 amino acids. Germline V lookup: CDR1 LGHNA, CDR2 YNFKEQ. V lost 0 bases, J lost 0 bases, and 18 bases lay in between. A single record per CDR3 protein comes from TCRdb applying MiXCR to the RT-PCR reads. The table lists about 520,000 distinct CDR3 sequences, about 25% of them singletons, with approximately 1.9% in the top ten. The sample in question was CD4+ T cells sorted from PBMCs, obtained about 5 days after vaccination. The chain recombines TRBV4-2 with TRBJ2-1; D is possibly TRBD2 (5 bases). The source of this sequence is a man aged 50 or older who received an inactivated influenza vaccine. The DNA of the CDR3 is TGTGCCAGCAGCCAAGAAAGAGGCCGCGGGTTGAGCTCCTACAATGAGCAGTTCTTC. Protein: CASSQERGRGLSSYNEQFF.